This TCR beta chain was found in a study of blood T cell repertoires in COVID-19. Background on the study: Collection of acute and convalescent COVID-19 samples took place in the United States, Italy and Spain. The analysed material was cDNA or gDNA that came from T cells, B-cell-depleted T cells, or PBMCs.

The method was immunoSEQ multiplex PCR; TCRdb's version includes in-frame clones alone and lacks a portion of them. The table lists about 310,000 clones, about 91% of them singletons, with just under 9% in the top ten. Ages ranged from about 18 to 100 years, with residence in about 24 US areas. Recovered Cohort 3 donors showed two negative PCRs, clearance, or symptom resolution. The CDR3 sequence is 13 residues long. CDR1 and CDR2 (germline): SGHTA, FQGNSA. With 4 bases removed from V and 8 bases from J, the gap between germline ends came to 14 bases. The chain is built from TRBV7-2 and TRBJ1-1, with unresolved D. The source material was PBMCs or T cells enriched from blood (not recorded which). The receptor comes from a young woman who had recovered from COVID-19. The CDR3 coding sequence is TGTGCCAGCAGCTCCTCCGGGAGACAAGAAGCTTTCTTT. Its protein product is CASSSSGRQEAFF.